One sample yielded the 21 T cell receptor beta chains listed below, sequenced in a study of CXCR3-negative and CXCR3-positive naive CD8 T cells. Each TRB cDNA library was prepared by 5' RACE (with UMI labels). TCRdb reprocessed the 5' RACE reads and stores each CDR3 protein as one record, lacking DNA. The listing records under 110,000 distinct CDR3 sequences. Their recognized antigens are unknown. Findings of the study overall: CXCR3-positive naive cells had more hydrophobic TRB CDR3s than CXCR3-negative naive cells.

The sample consisted of naive CXCR3+ CD8+ T cells from blood. Subset in this sample: CD45RO-CCR7+CD27+CD95- naive CD8+ T cells expressing CXCR3 (TNR3+). These TCRs come from a human donor in good health. Some clones in this sample may be carry-over from other donors' samples.

The genes are TRBV19 and TRBJ2-1. This CDR3 has 14 amino acids. Germline CDR1 and CDR2: LNHDA and SQIVND (reference sequence). CDR3 sequence reads: CASSKGGPFNEQFF.

The chain links TRBV29-1 to TRBJ2-7; TCRdb's D gene call, TRBD1, goes unchecked for lack of DNA. Germline CDR1 is SQVTM and CDR2 is ANQGSEA. The CDR3 covers 15 residues. The CDR3 protein is CSVEDGTGETYEQYF.

This rearrangement joins TRBV29-1 to TRBJ1-2; TCRdb lists TRBD1, though no DNA is available to test this call. The CDR3 runs to 12 residues. Germline V gene data show CDR1 as SQVTM and CDR2 as ANQGSEA. The CDR3 region is CSVQGGDYGYTF. The whole variable domain, remainder taken from reference TRBV29-1 and TRBJ1-2, is SAVISQKPSRDICQRGTSLTIQCQVDSQVTMMFWYRQQPGQSLTLIATANQGSEATYESGFVIDKFPISRPNLTFSTLTVSNMSPEDSSIYLCSVQGGDYGYTFGSGTRLTVV.

The chain links TRBV19 to TRBJ1-2; absent DNA, TCRdb's TRBD1 call cannot be checked. From germline, CDR1 is LNHDA and CDR2 SQIVND (reference sequence). This CDR3 comprises 15 residues. The CDR3 protein is CASSPGPSPSYGYTF.

This sequence joins TRBV20-1 and TRBJ2-3. The CDR3 runs to 13 residues. Germline CDR1 reads DFQATT; CDR2 reads SNEGSKA (reference sequence). CDR3 sequence: CSARDTSTDTQYF.

The V gene is TRBV6-5, the J gene TRBJ1-4; the TCRdb D gene call, TRBD1, has no DNA to confirm it. There are 16 residues in the CDR3. Germline values: CDR1 MNHEY, CDR2 SVGAGI. CDR3 region: CASSYQAGTENEKLFF.

The chain carries TRBV2 and TRBJ2-1; checking the TCRdb D call of TRBD2 is not possible without DNA. CDR3 length equals 15 residues. Germline assignment: CDR1 SNHLY and CDR2 FYNNEI. This CDR3 is CARSVAGNSYNEQFF.

V usage is TRBV28 and J usage is TRBJ2-7; the TCRdb call, TRBD2, lacks DNA for checking. Germline assignment: CDR1 MDHEN and CDR2 SYDVKM. CDR3 length: 14 residues. The CDR3 is CASSQPGLATEQYF.

This chain connects TRBV5-4 to TRBJ2-3; TCRdb outputs TRBD2, but without DNA this stays unchecked. CDR3 length: 14 amino acids. Germline V gives CDR1 SGHNT, CDR2 YYREEE (reference sequence). CDR3 protein: CASTLGLGEDTQYF.

This chain's CDR3 is CASSIGANTGELFF. The V gene is TRBV19, the J gene TRBJ2-2. Germline values: CDR1 LNHDA, CDR2 SQIVND (reference sequence). The CDR3 runs to 14 residues.

This chain connects TRBV11-2 to TRBJ1-3; the D gene TCRdb calls, TRBD1, cannot be checked with no DNA. The CDR3 is 19 amino acids. Germline values: CDR1 SGHAT, CDR2 FQNNGV. CDR3 sequence: CASGFIPEGGRTSGNTIYF.

The rearrangement uses TRBV30 and TRBJ2-7; TCRdb outputs TRBD2, but without DNA this stays unchecked. Germline CDR1 reads GTSNPN; CDR2 reads SVGIG (reference sequence). The CDR3 is 12 amino acids. Here the CDR3 reads CACTNPSGTQYF.

The chain links TRBV7-3 to TRBJ2-1; no DNA is available, so the TRBD2 call from TCRdb remains unchecked. Germline assignment: CDR1 SGHTA and CDR2 FQGTGA. The CDR3 contains 15 residues. CDR3 sequence: CASSLLAGDYNEQFF.

The chain recombines TRBV10-2 with TRBJ2-5; checking the TCRdb D call of TRBD2 is not possible without DNA. CDR1 is WSHSY, CDR2 SAAADI, per germline. The CDR3 sequence is 13 residues long. The CDR3 is CASFGDWQETQYF.

J is TRBJ2-2 and V is TRBV7-6; there is no DNA to check the TCRdb D call of TRBD1. The CDR3 runs 16 residues. Germline V gene data show CDR1 as SGHVS and CDR2 as FNYEAQ. The CDR3 sequence: CASSLTALAGGGELFF.

This chain joins TRBV6-5 and TRBJ2-1. This CDR3 contains 11 residues. Germline V gene data show CDR1 as MNHEY and CDR2 as SVGAGI. The CDR3 region is CASSYGIEQFF.

This chain links TRBV27 with TRBJ2-7; without DNA, the TCRdb call of TRBD2 cannot be checked. The CDR3 has 14 amino acids. Germline V gene sequence: CDR1 MNHEY, CDR2 SMNVEV (reference sequence). CDR3 sequence: CASSLRSSGYEQYF.

J is TRBJ2-3 and V is TRBV10-3; TCRdb designates TRBD1, a call that cannot be tested without DNA. This CDR3 is 15 amino acids long. In germline, CDR1 is ENHRY, CDR2 SYGVKD. Here the CDR3 reads CAISESPGRGDTQYF.

The chain uses TRBV7-2 and TRBJ2-3; the TCRdb D gene call, TRBD1, has no DNA to confirm it. Germline V gene data show CDR1 as SGHTA and CDR2 as FQGNSA. This CDR3 comprises 15 residues. Here the CDR3 reads CASSYWGFNTDTQYF.

The chain couples TRBV28 to TRBJ2-7; the D call of TRBD2 rests on TCRdb alone, since no DNA is present to check it. The CDR3 has 16 residues. Germline V gives CDR1 MDHEN, CDR2 SYDVKM. The CDR3: CASSPNTSGGSYEQYF.

The chain has TRBV30 and TRBJ2-6; TCRdb's D call of TRBD1 is untestable without DNA. The CDR3 loop spans 12 amino acids. Germline-derived CDR1 and CDR2 are GTSNPN and SVGIG (reference sequence). CDR3 protein: CARGGRANVLTF.